Below, 29 T cell receptor beta chains from the same sample are listed, as sequenced in a study of CD8+ T cells in alopecia areata. Reverse transcription of extracted RNA yielded cDNA, which provided the sequencing template. Libraries were prepared by immunoSEQ multiplex PCR; TCRdb keeps only in-frame clonotypes and omits some of them. The sample consists of approximately 12,000 clones, under 65% of them appearing once. Patients with alopecia areata provided lesional scalp punch biopsies as well as peripheral blood. What was sequenced was skin. These receptors originate from a human donor with alopecia areata.

The V call is TRBV14, the J call TRBJ1-2, with 8 positions matching TRBD1. This CDR3 region has 13 residues. The ends lost 4 bases at V and 8 bases at J; junction bases unmatched: 6. Germline CDR1 reads SGHDN; CDR2 reads FVKESK. The CDR3 spells CASSRGTGEGYTF. Here the CDR3 DNA reads TGTGCCAGCAGCCGAGGGACAGGTGAAGGCTACACCTTC.

The count of this clone is one. The CDR3 nucleotides read TGTGCCAGTAGTGGACCTCGGACAGGGATGAACACTGAAGCTTTCTTT. It specifies CASSGPRTGMNTEAFF. This rearrangement joins TRBV19 to TRBJ1-1; 8 positions match TRBD1. The J segment lost 0 bases and the V segment lost 5 bases, leaving 8 bases of the junction unmatched. CDR1 is LNHDA and CDR2 is SQIVND in the germline V gene (reference sequence). The CDR3 is made up of 16 amino acids. Supplemented by reference TRBV19 and TRBJ1-1, the full variable domain reads DGGITQSPKYLFRKEGQNVTLSCEQNLNHDAMYWYRQDPGQGLRLIYYSQIVNDFQKGDIAEGYSVSREKKESFPLTVTSAQKNPTAFYLCASSGPRTGMNTEAFFGQGTRLTVV.

V gene TRBV7-8 combines with J gene TRBJ2-1; the D is unclear. The germline V gene encodes CDR1 SGHVS and CDR2 FQNEAQ. The CDR3 runs 15 residues. V was cut by 5 bases and J by 1 base, with 12 bases left in between. CDR3 amino acids: CASSAPETSYNEQFF. As DNA, the CDR3 is TGTGCCAGCAGCGCCCCGGAGACGTCCTACAATGAGCAGTTCTTC.

This clone was observed once. V and J are TRBV7-6 and TRBJ2-7, with 12 bases identical to TRBD2. Germline V lookup: CDR1 SGHVS, CDR2 FNYEAQ. The CDR3 consists of 17 residues. J gave up 0 bases and V 0 bases, and 3 bases lay outside the gene matches. The CDR3 DNA sequence: TGTGCCAGCAGCTTAGCTTTGACTAGCGGGGGCTCCTACGAGCAGTACTTC. This translates into CASSLALTSGGSYEQYF. Drawing the rest from reference TRBV7-6 and TRBJ2-7, the complete variable domain is GAGVSQSPRYKVTKRGQDVALRCDPISGHVSLYWYRQALGQGPEFLTYFNYEAQQDKSGLPNDRFSAERPEGSISTLTIQRTEQRDSAMYRCASSLALTSGGSYEQYFGPGTRLTVT.

J is TRBJ2-1 and V is TRBV7-2; D unclear. The CDR3 has 14 residues. Deletions cut 4 bases from V and 5 bases from J, with 12 bases between. In germline, CDR1 is SGHTA, CDR2 FQGNSA. CDR3 sequence reads: CASSSQRRDNEQFF. The DNA of the CDR3 is TGTGCCAGCAGCTCTCAGCGAAGGGACAATGAGCAGTTCTTC.

This sequence joins TRBV20-1 and TRBJ2-1; D uncertain. Germline CDR1 is DFQATT and CDR2 is SNEGSKA (reference sequence). V lost 6 bases and J lost 9, with 12 bases in between. This CDR3 region has 11 residues. The CDR3 nucleotides are TGCAGTGCACCGAAGACCAGTGAGCAGTTCTTC. Encoded protein: CSAPKTSEQFF.

This clone was detected only a few times. The chain uses TRBV2 and TRBJ1-3; D is unclear. Trimming left V 6 bases short and J 7 bases short, with 10 bases between. The CDR3 has 12 residues. Germline V CDR1 and CDR2: SNHLY, FYNNEI. The CDR3 here is CASRGPGNTIYF. DNA for the CDR3: TGTGCCAGCAGGGGCCCCGGGAACACCATATATTTT.

This rearrangement joins TRBV20-1 to TRBJ1-2; 10 bases align to TRBD1. The CDR3 runs 10 residues. The germline CDR1 and CDR2 sequences are DFQATT and SNEGSKA (reference sequence). This CDR3 is CRGTGDGYTF. CDR3 coding DNA: TGCAGAGGGACAGGGGATGGCTACACCTTC.

This clone rates as medium-sized (0.01 to 0.1%). The V and J genes are TRBV10-3 and TRBJ2-1; D unresolved. CDR3 length: 16 residues. The germline V gene has CDR1 ENHRY and CDR2 SYGVKD. Deletions cut 0 bases from V and 4 bases from J, with 13 bases between. The CDR3 bases are TGTGCCATCAGTGAGTCAGTGCCTACCATTTACAATGAGCAGTTCTTC. This encodes CAISESVPTIYNEQFF.

J is TRBJ2-4 and V is TRBV7-2; D gene ambiguous. The CDR3 has 14 amino acids. CDR1 is SGHTA and CDR2 is FQGNSA in the germline V gene. V shed 0 bases and J shed 6 bases, with 9 bases lying between them. In nucleotides, the CDR3 is TGTGCCAGCAGCTTAGCTCTACGCGGAAACATTCAGTACTTC. Its protein is CASSLALRGNIQYF.

The V call is TRBV4-2, the J call TRBJ2-1; 9 bases line up with TRBD2. The germline CDR1 and CDR2 sequences are LGHNA and YNFKEQ. The length of the CDR3 is 15 residues. The V and J ends lost 1 base and 10 bases, in that order; junction bases with no gene match: 8. As DNA, the CDR3 is TGTGCCAGCAGCCAAGGGCTAGCGGGGTGGGAAGAGCAGTTCTTC. Translated: CASSQGLAGWEEQFF.

This sequence joins TRBV6-1 and TRBJ2-2; TRBD1 is a possible D gene (6 bases). Trimming left V 11 bases short and J 7 bases short, with 23 bases between. There are 15 residues in the CDR3. Germline loops: CDR1 MNHNS, CDR2 SASEGT. CDR3 loop: CAVTGTKSVSGELFF. The CDR3 coding sequence is TGTGCCGTCACCGGGACAAAGTCGGTGAGCGGGGAGCTGTTTTTT.

This chain links TRBV14 with TRBJ2-7; D remains unclear. V lost 1 base, J lost 1 base, and 5 bases lay in between. The CDR3 is made up of 13 amino acids. CDR1 is SGHDN, CDR2 FVKESK, per germline. CDR3: CASSQGPSYEQYF. The CDR3 nucleotides are TGTGCCAGCAGCCAAGGCCCGTCCTACGAGCAGTACTTC.

This clone was seen a few times. The gene calls are TRBV10-3 and TRBJ2-5; possible D gene TRBD1, 6 bases. The V gene lost 3 bases and the J gene lost 2 bases, with 16 bases spanning the gap. Germline V gene lookup returns CDR1 ENHRY and CDR2 SYGVKD. This CDR3 spans 16 amino acids. CDR3 amino acids: CAISDRGEFPQETQYF. The CDR3 coding sequence is TGTGCCATCAGTGACAGGGGTGAGTTCCCGCAAGAGACCCAGTACTTC.

This clone was recorded a few times. V and J are TRBV18 and TRBJ2-3; no reliable D call. The CDR3 is 12 amino acids. The V end was cut by 6 bases, the J end by 5 bases, with 9 bases between. Germline CDR1 KGHSH, CDR2 LQKENI. The CDR3 sequence: CASSLKEDTQYF. Here the CDR3 DNA reads TGTGCCAGCTCCCTTAAAGAAGATACGCAGTATTTT. Based on the CDR3 plus reference TRBV18 and TRBJ2-3, the full variable domain is NAGVMQNPRHLVRRRGQEARLRCSPMKGHSHVYWYRQLPEEGLKFMVYLQKENIIDESGMPKERFSAEFPKEGPSILRIQQVVRGDSAAYFCASSLKEDTQYFGPGTRLTVL.

This clone was seen a handful of times. This sequence joins TRBV5-1 and TRBJ2-3; D remains ambiguous. The ends were cut back, 0 bases at V and 1 base at J, with 6 bases in the middle. The CDR3 length is 14 residues. Per the germline V gene, CDR1 is SGHRS and CDR2 is YFSETQ. The CDR3 DNA is TGCGCCAGCAGCTTGGGTTCCGGCACAGATACGCAGTATTTT. Protein sequence: CASSLGSGTDTQYF.

The V and J genes are TRBV5-1 and TRBJ1-2; 7 bases are a match to TRBD1. The trim removed 4 bases at V and 1 base at J, leaving 4 bases unmatched. This CDR3 spans 14 amino acids. Germline V lookup: CDR1 SGHRS, CDR2 YFSETQ. CDR3 nucleotides: TGCGCCAGCAGCGGTCAGGGGGATAACTATGGCTACACCTTC. The encoded protein is CASSGQGDNYGYTF.

V and J are TRBV5-6 and TRBJ2-7; 7 bases are shared with TRBD2. Germline V gene sequence: CDR1 SGHDT, CDR2 YYEEEE. Losses at the gene ends were 2 bases for V and 3 bases for J; bases not matched to a gene: 5. The CDR3 is 14 amino acids. The CDR3 loop reads CASSFGLDLYEQYF. The CDR3 bases are TGTGCCAGCAGCTTTGGACTAGACCTCTACGAGCAGTACTTC.

J is TRBJ2-5 and V is TRBV2, with D perhaps matching TRBD2 (6 bases). From germline, CDR1 is SNHLY and CDR2 FYNNEI. The V end was cut by 5 bases, the J end by 5 bases, with 12 bases between. The CDR3 totals 13 residues. The CDR3 bases are TGTGCCAGCAGTAGGGAGGACGGGGAGACCCAGTACTTC. It translates to CASSREDGETQYF.

V and J are TRBV18 and TRBJ2-7; 9 bases are a match to TRBD2. V dropped 3 bases and J dropped 1; count of bases not matched to a gene: 4. The CDR3 has 15 residues. The germline gives CDR1 KGHSH, CDR2 LQKENI. The CDR3 here is CASSPAGGTSYEQYF. In DNA form, the CDR3 reads TGTGCCAGCTCACCGGCGGGAGGGACATCCTACGAGCAGTACTTC.

V and J are TRBV7-8 and TRBJ1-1; the D is unclear. Trimming shortened V by 4 bases and J by 1 base, and 16 bases separated the two germline ends. CDR3 length equals 16 residues. CDR1 is SGHVS, CDR2 FQNEAQ, per germline. CDR3 sequence reads: CASSSPGAGPNTEAFF. CDR3 coding DNA: TGTGCCAGCAGCTCCCCCGGCGCGGGCCCGAACACTGAAGCTTTCTTT.

This sequence joins TRBV7-9 and TRBJ2-7; TRBD2 agrees at 8 bases. The CDR3 runs to 15 residues. Germline lookup yields CDR1 SEHNR and CDR2 FQNEAQ (reference sequence). Unmatched junction bases numbered 8, after V lost 5 bases and J lost 2 bases. CDR3 DNA: TGTGCCAGCAGCCCCGCCGGGGGACTAGCCTACGAGCAGTACTTC. Its translation: CASSPAGGLAYEQYF.

This chain uses TRBV7-2 with TRBJ2-7, with TRBD1 matching over 11 bases. The CDR3 has 17 amino acids. Looked up from germline, CDR1 is SGHTA and CDR2 is FQGNSA. V lost 5 bases to trimming and J lost 0 bases; unmatched junction nucleotides: 9. CDR3 bases: TGTGCCAGCAGCCCCGGGACAGGGGGGCCAAGCTCCTACGAGCAGTACTTC. Protein: CASSPGTGGPSSYEQYF.

This rearrangement joins TRBV7-2 to TRBJ2-7; TRBD2 aligns across 9 bases. CDR1 and CDR2 from the germline V gene are SGHTA and FQGNSA. The CDR3 runs to 15 residues. The V gene end was trimmed by 5 bases and the J gene end by 3 bases; junction bases not matched to a gene: 8. CDR3 sequence reads: CASSDSGSPSYEQYF. The CDR3, as DNA: TGTGCCAGCAGCGATAGCGGGAGTCCAAGCTACGAGCAGTACTTC. The full variable domain, completed using reference TRBV7-2 and TRBJ2-7, is GAGVSQSPSNKVTEKGKDVELRCDPISGHTALYWYRQSLGQGLEFLIYFQGNSAPDKSGLPSDRFSAERTGGSVSTLTIQRTQQEDSAVYLCASSDSGSPSYEQYFGPGTRLTVT.

This rearrangement joins TRBV29-1 to TRBJ2-1; unclear D gene. Trimming took off 6 bases at V and 2 bases at J, with 2 bases between the two ends. The CDR3 extends over 10 amino acids. The germline gives CDR1 SQVTM, CDR2 ANQGSEA. The DNA of the CDR3 is TGCAGCGTCGCCTACAATGAGCAGTTCTTC. It is translated as CSVAYNEQFF.

This chain links TRBV7-9 with TRBJ2-5, with 12 bases that match TRBD1. The end of the DNA is better explained by TRBJ2-7, so the J call may be wrong. Germline assignment: CDR1 SEHNR and CDR2 FQNEAQ (reference sequence). CDR3 length equals 16 residues. The CDR3 sequence: CASSPSGTGGGDEQYF. The DNA of the CDR3 is TGTGCCAGCAGCCCATCGGGGACAGGGGGCGGCGACGAGCAGTACTTC.

This sequence joins TRBV19 and TRBJ1-4; D gene uncertain. The V gene lost 9 bases and the J gene lost 6 bases, with 14 bases spanning the gap. Germline V gene sequence: CDR1 LNHDA, CDR2 SQIVND (reference sequence). The CDR3 sequence is 13 residues long. The CDR3 bases are TGTGCCAGCGGGGAAGGGTCGGATGAAAAACTGTTTTTT. This codes for CASGEGSDEKLFF.

The gene calls are TRBV7-9 and TRBJ2-5; TRBD1 agrees at 8 bases. This CDR3 has 15 residues. Trimming took 6 bases from V and 4 from J; bases not matched to a gene: 10. Germline CDR1 is SEHNR and CDR2 is FQNEAQ (reference sequence). CDR3 region: CASRPTDRVTETQYF. The CDR3 nucleotides read TGTGCCAGCAGACCCACGGACAGGGTGACAGAGACCCAGTACTTC. The entire variable domain, with the rest obtained from reference TRBV7-9 and TRBJ2-5, is as follows: DTGVSQNPRHKITKRGQNVTFRCDPISEHNRLYWYRQTLGQGPEFLTYFQNEAQLEKSRLLSDRFSAERPKGSFSTLEIQRTEQGDSAMYLCASRPTDRVTETQYFGPGTRLLVL.

The rearrangement links TRBV7-2 to TRBJ2-1, with D tentatively TRBD2 (7 bases). V lost 1 base and J 5 bases, leaving 15 bases between the germline ends. The CDR3 runs to 16 residues. The germline gives CDR1 SGHTA, CDR2 FQGNSA. The CDR3 DNA reads TGTGCCAGCAGCTTAGTGGGGGGGCGCACCAACAATGAGCAGTTCTTC. This encodes CASSLVGGRTNNEQFF.